This T cell receptor beta chain was sequenced in a study of cytomegalovirus exposure and HLA in healthy donors. Notes on the study in general: In a later analysis, HLA-associated TCR beta chains were more clonally expanded than equally common others. Specificity for CMV antigens was confirmed in vitro for a few of the CMV-associated chains. Cytomegalovirus association was assigned to under 200 TCR beta chains.

With respect to this clone: Antigen: not known.

PCR amplification relied on 60 Vbeta primers (plus 13 Jbeta primers). In the authors' workflow: Later, roughly 77 million unique TCR beta chains were counted in an analysis, and about 10 million of them were shared. The protocol was immunoSEQ multiplex PCR, while the TCRdb copy is restricted to in-frame clones and leaves out a portion. Clonal size and the V and J genes are those of that table, whereas D and trimming came from the DNA. The table lists hundreds of thousands of clones, about 87% of them singletons, with approximately 2.2% in the top ten. The CDR3 runs to 13 residues. Germline CDR1 and CDR2: SNHLY and FYNNEI. Between the trimmed V and J ends, which lost 1 base and 7 bases, there was a span of 8 bases.

V and J are TRBV2 and TRBJ1-5, with unresolved D. The sequencing input was PBMCs. The receptor was derived from a young woman in good health and CMV-seronegative. CDR3 DNA: TGTGCCAGCAGTGAAGTCCCGAGGCAGCCCCAGCATTTT. It translates to CASSEVPRQPQHF.